Sequencing of this T cell receptor beta chain was carried out in a study of cytomegalovirus exposure and HLA in healthy donors. Use of 60 Vbeta and 13 Jbeta primers characterized the PCR. Assay used: immunoSEQ multiplex PCR; TCRdb lists only in-frame clones, some missing. The sample records approximately 100,000 clones, around 10% being singletons. Trimming removed 0 bases from V and 7 bases from J, with 19 bases in between. CDR3 length: 16 residues. Germline CDR1 and CDR2: MNHEY and SVGAGI. There are a few counts of this clone. Sequences were obtained from PBMCs. The receptor was isolated from a man in his forties in good health and CMV-seropositive. The J gene is TRBJ2-7, the V gene TRBV6-5, with TRBD1 as a possible D gene (7 bases). The CDR3 loop reads CASSYSWTGAAGEQYF. For the CDR3, the DNA is TGTGCCAGCAGTTACTCATGGACAGGTGCGGCGGGAGAGCAGTACTTC.